Below are 14 T cell receptor beta chains sequenced from a single sample in a study of T cells in lung cancer brain metastases. The table came from immunoSEQ multiplex PCR; TCRdb's copy has only in-frame clones and leaves some out. The repertoire holds over 4,500 clones, with roughly 84% as singletons. The sample comprised tumor tissue from the primary lung tumor. The receptors were gathered from a woman aged 45 to 65 with non-small cell lung cancer.

J is TRBJ1-1 and V is TRBV6-5; unclear D gene. Trimming shortened V by 0 bases and J by 5 bases, and 16 bases separated the two germline ends. This CDR3 has 16 residues. In germline, CDR1 is MNHEY, CDR2 SVGAGI. The CDR3 DNA reads as TGTGCCAGCAGTTACTCGCGCAACAGTAAGGGTACTGAAGCTTTCTTT. Translated: CASSYSRNSKGTEAFF.

The chain links TRBV5-4 to TRBJ1-2; 7 positions agree with TRBD1. The V gene end was trimmed by 3 bases and the J gene end by 8 bases; junction bases not matched to a gene: 16. The germline V gene has CDR1 SGHNT and CDR2 YYREEE (reference sequence). The CDR3 contains 16 residues. The CDR3 DNA reads as TGTGCCAGCAGCTCTCAGGGACAGAGAAAGTCTTGGGGCTACACCTTC. The encoded protein is CASSSQGQRKSWGYTF.

The chain combines TRBV27 with TRBJ2-7, with 8 nucleotides matching TRBD1. The CDR3 length is 12 residues. The junction had 3 bases not matched to a gene; V was cut back by 5 bases and J by 6 bases. CDR1 MNHEY and CDR2 SMNVEV come from the germline V gene (reference sequence). CDR3: CASSPGGSEQYF. The DNA for the CDR3 is TGTGCCAGCAGTCCAGGGGGCAGCGAGCAGTACTTC.

This chain connects TRBV27 to TRBJ2-7; TRBD2 agrees at 12 bases. The CDR3 covers 15 residues. The germline gives CDR1 MNHEY, CDR2 SMNVEV (reference sequence). The junction had 4 bases not matched to a gene; V was cut back by 3 bases and J by 4 bases. CDR3 DNA sequence: TGTGCCAGCAGTTTTTTCGGGACTAGCGGGTACGAGCAGTACTTC. It specifies CASSFFGTSGYEQYF.

The chain has TRBV6-6 and TRBJ1-4; D is unresolved. The germline V gene encodes CDR1 MNHNY and CDR2 SVGAGI (reference sequence). V lost 2 bases and J 11 bases, leaving 12 bases between the germline ends. The CDR3 is 13 amino acids. CDR3 residues: CASSYTGVVKLFF. DNA for the CDR3: TGTGCCAGCAGTTACACCGGCGTGGTGAAACTGTTTTTT.

The chain combines TRBV7-8 with TRBJ2-1, with D possibly TRBD2 on 6 matching bases. Looked up from germline, CDR1 is SGHVS and CDR2 is FQNEAQ. Trimming shortened V by 0 bases and J by 4 bases, and 10 bases separated the two germline ends. This CDR3 is built from 15 residues. DNA for the CDR3: TGTGCCAGCAGCTTAGCTAGCGGAGTTTACAATGAGCAGTTCTTC. Translating it yields CASSLASGVYNEQFF.

The chain combines TRBV7-9 with TRBJ1-5, with D perhaps matching TRBD1 (5 bases). The CDR3 has 14 amino acids. Germline CDR1 SEHNR, CDR2 FQNEAQ (reference sequence). V gave up 5 bases and J gave up 3 bases, with 11 bases separating them. The CDR3 nucleotides are TGTGCCAGCAGCCCTGGACAATACAATCAGCCCCAGCATTTT. This encodes CASSPGQYNQPQHF.

The J gene is TRBJ2-5, the V gene TRBV7-2; a weak D match, TRBD2 (5 bases). This CDR3 comprises 16 residues. The germline V and J ends were trimmed by 1 base and 5 bases, with 17 bases remaining between them. Germline values: CDR1 SGHTA, CDR2 FQGNSA. The DNA for the CDR3 is TGTGCCAGCAGCTTAGGGGCTGTGTCCGGCGGGGAGACCCAGTACTTC. Its translation: CASSLGAVSGGETQYF.

DNA for the CDR3: TGCAGCGTTGAAACACAGATCTACAATGAGCAGTTCTTC. It translates to CSVETQIYNEQFF. The chain links TRBV29-1 to TRBJ2-1; no clear D. The V end was cut by 2 bases, the J end by 3 bases, with 8 bases between. Germline CDR1 reads SQVTM; CDR2 reads ANQGSEA. The CDR3 is 13 residues long.

The gene calls are TRBV5-1 and TRBJ2-2; D could derive from TRBD1 or TRBD2 (5 bases each). The CDR3 sequence is 15 residues long. Trimming removed 7 bases from V and 0 bases from J, with 13 bases in between. The germline gives CDR1 SGHRS, CDR2 YFSETQ. In DNA, the CDR3 is TGCGCCAGCGGGACCGGCAGTGCGAACACCGGGGAGCTGTTTTTT. Translation: CASGTGSANTGELFF.

The CDR3 sequence: CASGSSGGYQETQYF. As DNA, the CDR3 is TGTGCTAGTGGTTCTAGCGGGGGGTACCAAGAGACCCAGTACTTC. This chain uses TRBV12-5 with TRBJ2-5; 11 bases are a match to TRBD2. The J segment lost 0 bases and the V segment lost 4 bases, leaving 1 base of the junction unmatched. Germline V lookup: CDR1 LGHNT, CDR2 FRNRAP. The length of the CDR3 is 15 residues.

The genes are TRBV18 and TRBJ2-7, with D maybe TRBD2 (5 bases). Germline CDR1 reads KGHSH; CDR2 reads LQKENI. V lost 6 bases to trimming and J lost 4 bases, with 13 bases between them. The CDR3 runs 13 residues. The CDR3 region is CASSASSSYEQYF. CDR3 DNA: TGTGCCAGCTCCGCTAGCTCGAGTTACGAGCAGTACTTC.

V is TRBV6-5 and J is TRBJ1-1; D call uncertain. The germline V gene encodes CDR1 MNHEY and CDR2 SVGAGI. Between the trimmed V and J ends, which lost 6 bases and 10 bases, there was a span of 15 bases. The length of the CDR3 is 12 residues. The CDR3: CASSPRGRVAFF. In nucleotides, the CDR3 is TGTGCCAGCAGCCCTCGTGGCCGGGTAGCTTTCTTT.

The V and J genes are TRBV2 and TRBJ1-4, with 10 bases that match TRBD1. Germline V gives CDR1 SNHLY, CDR2 FYNNEI. Germline trimming cut 4 bases from V and 11 bases from J; bases unmatched to any gene: 7. The CDR3 has 14 residues. Here the CDR3 reads CASSGGTGERKLFF. As DNA, the CDR3 is TGTGCCAGCAGTGGGGGGACAGGGGAGAGGAAACTGTTTTTT.